Below, 22 T cell receptor beta chains from the same sample are listed, as sequenced in a study of blood T cell repertoires in COVID-19 (dated by TCRdb to the early 2020s). The receptor library was made with the immunoSEQ multiplex PCR assay. What TCRdb holds here is the immuneACCESS table cut down to in-frame rearrangements. Part of the clones is not present; checked against another copy, under half of the missing clones reflect an unresolved V gene, and the others are unexplained. This sample has 55,000 or so clones in its table, and around 80% of those were observed once. Of the sample, roughly 6.4% is held by the ten largest clones. The material sequenced was peripheral blood. The receptors originated from a human donor in a cohort sampled during active or convalescent COVID-19.

Regarding this clone: One junction end does not reproduce the germline sequence, and a read error may be involved. The rearrangement uses TRBV7-2 and TRBJ2-2; perhaps TRBD2 as D (5 bases). The CDR3 is 13 amino acids. Per germline, CDR1 SGHTA and CDR2 FQGNSA. The CDR3 DNA sequence: TGTGCCAGCGGCTTGAGGGCGCGGGGGGAGCTGTTTTTT. It translates to CASGLRARGELFF.

The chain employs TRBV19 and TRBJ1-1; the D gene is possibly TRBD1 (5 bases). The V and J ends lost 1 base and 1 base respectively, with 10 bases between them. Germline loops: CDR1 LNHDA, CDR2 SQIVND (reference sequence). The CDR3 loop spans 15 amino acids. The CDR3 coding sequence is TGTGCCAGTAGTATAGGGGACTCCAGGAACACTGAAGCTTTCTTT. This codes for CASSIGDSRNTEAFF.

CDR3 residues: CASSPPSGGRQPQHF. Here the CDR3 DNA reads TGTGCCAGCTCACCACCCTCGGGGGGGCGACAGCCCCAGCATTTT. V gene TRBV18 combines with J gene TRBJ1-5; maybe TRBD1 (6 bases). The CDR3 totals 15 residues. Germline V gene lookup returns CDR1 KGHSH and CDR2 LQKENI. Trimming shortened V by 0 bases and J by 7 bases, and 13 bases separated the two germline ends.

The J gene is TRBJ1-2, the V gene TRBV19, with 7 bases matching TRBD1. There are 14 residues in the CDR3. Trimming at V came to 9 bases and at J to 4 bases, leaving 11 bases not matched to a gene. Germline V gives CDR1 LNHDA, CDR2 SQIVND (reference sequence). DNA for the CDR3: TGTGCCAGCAGACCCCCGACAGGGATCTATGGCTACACCTTC. Translated, it gives CASRPPTGIYGYTF.

This clone showed up just once. This chain uses TRBV2 with TRBJ1-1; 8 nucleotides match TRBD1. Trimming took 7 bases from V and 3 from J; bases not matched to a gene: 10. Germline V gene data show CDR1 as SNHLY and CDR2 as FYNNEI. The CDR3 sequence is 15 residues long. The CDR3 DNA follows: TGTGCCAGCAAAGTCCAGGGGGCGTCGGACACTGAAGCTTTCTTT. Amino acids: CASKVQGASDTEAFF.

J is TRBJ1-2 and V is TRBV6-2 or TRBV6-3; weak D call: TRBD1 (6 bases). Germline assignment: CDR1 MNHEY and CDR2 SVGEGT. There are 15 residues in the CDR3. V lost 2 bases to trimming and J lost 4 bases, with 14 bases between them. The CDR3: CASSYLDRGFYGYTF. The DNA for the CDR3 is TGTGCCAGCAGTTACCTGGACAGAGGTTTCTATGGCTACACCTTC.

This sequence joins TRBV2 and TRBJ1-2, with TRBD1 matching 7 bases. The CDR3 length is 13 residues. Per germline, CDR1 SNHLY and CDR2 FYNNEI. V shed 6 bases and J 4 bases; nucleotides not matched to a gene: 5. Here the CDR3 DNA reads TGTGCCAGCAGGAGACAGGGTAGCTATGGCTACACCTTC. As protein: CASRRQGSYGYTF.

This sequence joins TRBV6-5 and TRBJ2-7; D is uncertain. Germline-derived CDR1 and CDR2 are MNHEY and SVGAGI. CDR3 length: 13 amino acids. V was cut by 4 bases and J by 1 base, with 8 bases left in between. The CDR3 sequence: CASSSPGSYEQYF. The DNA of the CDR3 is TGTGCCAGCAGTTCTCCGGGTTCCTACGAGCAGTACTTC.

This clone has only one observation. The rearrangement uses TRBV2 and TRBJ1-2; possible D gene TRBD1, 6 bases. CDR1 and CDR2 (germline): SNHLY, FYNNEI. The CDR3 extends over 14 amino acids. This CDR3 reads CVTSMTGGGYGYTF. The CDR3 DNA sequence: TGTGTCACCAGCATGACAGGCGGGGGCTATGGCTACACCTTC.

The V gene is TRBV11-2, the J gene TRBJ1-3; no clear D. The CDR3 sequence is 13 residues long. Deletions cut 5 bases from V and 4 bases from J, with 9 bases between. CDR1 is SGHAT, CDR2 FQNNGV, per germline. CDR3 nucleotide sequence: TGTGCCAGCAGCCCACTGAGAGGAAACACCATATATTTT. Encoded protein: CASSPLRGNTIYF.

This clone appeared once. The chain links TRBV5-1 to TRBJ2-3; D is perhaps TRBD2 (5 bases). The V gene lost 4 bases and the J gene lost 2 bases, with 11 bases spanning the gap. Germline V gives CDR1 SGHRS, CDR2 YFSETQ. This CDR3 region has 14 residues. CDR3 amino acids: CASSNGLATDTQYF. The CDR3 DNA follows: TGCGCCAGCAGCAACGGACTGGCCACAGATACGCAGTATTTT.

A single count supports this clone. The rearrangement uses TRBV7-2 and TRBJ1-1, with D tentatively TRBD1 (6 bases). V lost 6 bases and J 4 bases, leaving 15 bases between the germline ends. From germline, CDR1 is SGHTA and CDR2 FQGNSA. This CDR3 has 14 residues. The CDR3 nucleotides are TGTGCCAGCAGTTCGCTTGTGGGGGCCACTGAAGCTTTCTTT. It translates to CASSSLVGATEAFF.

This rearrangement joins TRBV7-2 to TRBJ1-1; TRBD1 aligns across 9 bases. With V trimmed by 3 bases and J by 1 base, 6 bases remained unmatched. Looked up from germline, CDR1 is SGHTA and CDR2 is FQGNSA. There are 16 residues in the CDR3. The CDR3 DNA sequence: TGTGCCAGCAGCTTCGGGGGGACAGGGTGGAACACTGAAGCTTTCTTT. Protein product: CASSFGGTGWNTEAFF.

The V call is TRBV6-1, the J call TRBJ2-7; no clear D gene. Trimming removed 3 bases at V and 2 bases at J, with 11 bases between. This CDR3 has 14 residues. Germline values: CDR1 MNHNS, CDR2 SASEGT. The CDR3 DNA follows: TGTGCCAGCAGTGAGGCCTGGCTCCCCTACGAGCAGTACTTC. Translation gives CASSEAWLPYEQYF.

The chain links TRBV12-3 or TRBV12-4 to TRBJ2-7; D might be TRBD1 (5 bases). V was cut by 3 bases and J by 4 bases, with 10 bases left in between. This CDR3 region has 13 residues. The CDR3 loop is CASSFPGMYEQYF. The CDR3 DNA is TGTGCCAGCAGTTTCCCAGGGATGTACGAGCAGTACTTC.

The rearrangement joins TRBV5-1 to TRBJ1-4; possibly TRBD1 for D (5 bases). The CDR3 is made up of 15 amino acids. The germline CDR1 and CDR2 sequences are SGHRS and YFSETQ. Trimming pared 4 bases from V and 5 bases from J, leaving 15 bases between. CDR3 sequence (DNA): TGCGCCAGCAGCCTCCCGACAGCCGGGAATGAAAAACTGTTTTTT. It codes for CASSLPTAGNEKLFF.

This clone was observed once. This chain links TRBV6-2 or TRBV6-3 with TRBJ2-1, with 13 bases aligning to TRBD2. The trim removed 6 bases at V and 6 bases at J, leaving 8 bases unmatched. This CDR3 is built from 16 residues. CDR1 MNHEY and CDR2 SVGEGT come from the germline V gene. CDR3 residues: CASSPPGLAGTNEQFF. The CDR3 bases are TGTGCCAGCAGCCCACCGGGACTAGCGGGGACCAATGAGCAGTTCTTC.

V is TRBV5-1 and J is TRBJ2-7; tentatively, D is TRBD2 (6 bases). CDR1 SGHRS and CDR2 YFSETQ come from the germline V gene. The V end lost 4 bases, the J end lost 8 bases, and 19 bases lay between the germline ends. This CDR3 has 14 residues. This CDR3 is CASSAGTRGMKQYF. CDR3 nucleotides: TGCGCCAGCAGCGCGGGGACCCGTGGTATGAAGCAGTACTTC.

This clone turned up a few times. CDR3 coding DNA: TGTGCCAGCAGTTACTCTGGTCAGACTAACTATGGCTACACCTTC. It yields the protein CASSYSGQTNYGYTF. The chain recombines TRBV6-5 with TRBJ1-2; D unclear. CDR3 size: 15 residues. Germline lookup yields CDR1 MNHEY and CDR2 SVGAGI. V lost 0 bases and J 0 bases, leaving 8 bases between the germline ends.

This chain links TRBV12-3 or TRBV12-4 with TRBJ1-5; D may be TRBD1 (6 bases). Trimming left V 4 bases short and J 8 bases short, with 12 bases between. The CDR3 is made up of 13 amino acids. DNA of the CDR3: TGTGCCAGCAGTTCCACAGGGCGCGAGCCCCAGCATTTT. Its protein product is CASSSTGREPQHF.

This clone was detected a few times. The rearrangement uses TRBV4-2 and TRBJ2-2; D gene ambiguous. The germline V gene has CDR1 LGHNA and CDR2 YNFKEQ. The V and J ends lost 0 bases and 6 bases respectively, with 11 bases between them. The CDR3 extends over 15 amino acids. The CDR3 region is CASSQDFRVSGELFF. The CDR3 DNA follows: TGTGCCAGCAGCCAAGATTTCCGGGTCTCCGGGGAGCTGTTTTTT.

The chain uses TRBV27 and TRBJ2-3; 9 bases align to TRBD1. Germline V CDR1 and CDR2: MNHEY, SMNVEV (reference sequence). The CDR3 has 15 amino acids. V lost 3 bases to trimming and J lost 1 base; unmatched junction nucleotides: 2. CDR3 protein: CASSFRTGGTDTQYF. The CDR3 DNA sequence: TGTGCCAGCAGTTTTAGGACAGGGGGCACAGATACGCAGTATTTT.